The clone carrying this T cell receptor beta chain was counted between two and nine times. Its cognate antigen is unknown. This specimen belongs to a study of CD8 T cells in ankylosing spondylitis. TCRdb re-derived calls from the 5' RACE reads in MiXCR, one entry per CDR3 protein. Of fewer than 400,000 distinct CDR3 sequences detected, approximately 8.2% appear once; the ten largest clones hold roughly 15%. Trimming removed 6 bases from V and 0 bases from J; junction bases left unmatched: 8. There are 14 residues in the CDR3. CDR1 is DFQATT, CDR2 SNEGSKA, per germline (reference sequence). Study findings and constraints: Among TCR beta sequences, a motif of under ten highly homologous variants appeared characteristic of ankylosing spondylitis blood.

This chain connects TRBV20-1 to TRBJ2-7; 7 nucleotides line up with TRBD2. This receptor was taken from a male donor with ankylosing spondylitis. Sequenced input: blood, either unsorted or a sorted T cell fraction (not recorded which). The CDR3 protein is CSALSRDYSYEQYF. The DNA for the CDR3 is TGCAGTGCCCTCTCGCGGGACTACTCCTACGAGCAGTACTTC.